This entry concerns a single T cell receptor (beta chain). Its cognate antigen is unknown. This sample stems from a study of shared clonotypes between healthy human individuals. Study-level points and caveats: Memory subsets generally showed lower estimated richness than naive subsets.

CDR3 length: 16 amino acids. The germline CDR1 and CDR2 sequences are LNHNV and YYDKDF (reference sequence). Trimming shortened V by 0 bases and J by 2 bases, and 11 bases separated the two germline ends. Generated by immunoSEQ multiplex PCR, the TCRdb table keeps only in-frame clones and is missing some. The sample comprises roughly 1,500,000 clones, less than 99% of which are singletons, and under 0.45% rests with the top ten. The clonotype originates from a man younger than 45 in good health. This sequence joins TRBV15 and TRBJ2-1; tentative D call: TRBD2 (5 bases). The sequenced sample consisted of naive CD4+ T cells sorted from blood. This sample's subset: CD45RA+ positively selected. CDR3 nucleotides: TGTGCCACCAGCAGAGATCGACCACTAGCCTACAATGAGCAGTTCTTC. This encodes CATSRDRPLAYNEQFF.